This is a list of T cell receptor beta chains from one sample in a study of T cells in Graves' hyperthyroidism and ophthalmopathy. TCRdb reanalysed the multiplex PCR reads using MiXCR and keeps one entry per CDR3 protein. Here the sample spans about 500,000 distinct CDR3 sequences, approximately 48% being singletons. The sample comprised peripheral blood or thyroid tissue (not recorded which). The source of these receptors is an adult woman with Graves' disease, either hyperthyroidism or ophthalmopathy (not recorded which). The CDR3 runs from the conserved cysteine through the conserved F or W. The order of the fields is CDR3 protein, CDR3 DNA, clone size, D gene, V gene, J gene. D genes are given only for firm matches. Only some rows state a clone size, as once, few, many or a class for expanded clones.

CDR3 protein: CSAIMTGGNTEAFF; CDR3 DNA: TGCAGTGCTATTATGACAGGGGGGAACACTGAAGCTTTCTTT; clone size: -; D gene: TRBD1; V gene: TRBV20-1; J gene: TRBJ1-1
CDR3 protein: CASSDGHSLTEAFF; CDR3 DNA: TGTGCCAGCAGCGACGGACATTCACTCACTGAAGCTTTCTTT; clone size: -; D gene: -; V gene: TRBV5-1; J gene: TRBJ1-1
CDR3 protein: CATSRDDRGAGQPQHF; CDR3 DNA: TGTGCCACCAGCAGAGATGACAGGGGAGCGGGTCAGCCCCAGCATTTT; clone size: once; D gene: TRBD1; V gene: TRBV15; J gene: TRBJ1-5
CDR3 protein: CASSLAVGHGGSPLHF; CDR3 DNA: TGTGCCAGCAGCTTGGCCGTCGGTCATGGTGGTTCACCCCTCCACTTT; clone size: -; D gene: -; V gene: TRBV7-9; J gene: TRBJ1-6
CDR3 protein: CASSYSGRAYEQYF; CDR3 DNA: TGCGCCAGCAGCTATAGCGGGAGGGCCTACGAGCAGTACTTC; clone size: few; D gene: TRBD2; V gene: TRBV5-1; J gene: TRBJ2-7
CDR3 protein: CATSDHRRGGETQYF; CDR3 DNA: TGTGCCACCAGTGATCACCGGAGGGGAGGAGAGACCCAGTACTTC; clone size: -; D gene: -; V gene: TRBV24-1; J gene: TRBJ2-5
CDR3 protein: CASSPALDQPQHF; CDR3 DNA: TGTGCCAGCTCACCTGCCTTGGATCAGCCCCAGCATTTT; clone size: few; D gene: -; V gene: TRBV18; J gene: TRBJ1-5
CDR3 protein: CATSDPHSGYYEQYF; CDR3 DNA: TGTGCCACCAGTGACCCTCATAGCGGCTACTACGAGCAGTACTTC; clone size: many; D gene: -; V gene: TRBV24-1; J gene: TRBJ2-7
CDR3 protein: CASSSSRGNTGELFF; CDR3 DNA: TGTGCCAGCAGTTCGAGCAGGGGGAACACCGGGGAGCTGTTTTTT; clone size: -; D gene: -; V gene: TRBV6-5; J gene: TRBJ2-2
CDR3 protein: CASSLYVITANYGYTF; CDR3 DNA: TGTGCCAGCAGCTTATATGTTATCACCGCTAACTATGGCTACACCTTC; clone size: few; D gene: -; V gene: TRBV7-9; J gene: TRBJ1-2
CDR3 protein: CAISGDRSGNTIYF; CDR3 DNA: TGTGCCATCAGTGGGGACAGGTCTGGAAACACCATATATTTT; clone size: -; D gene: TRBD1; V gene: TRBV10-3; J gene: TRBJ1-3
CDR3 protein: CASSPRGRAPLHF; CDR3 DNA: TGTGCCAGCAGCCCCCGAGGCAGGGCACCCCTCCACTTT; clone size: -; D gene: -; V gene: TRBV9; J gene: TRBJ1-6
CDR3 protein: CASRRTGGAYEQYF; CDR3 DNA: TGTGCCAGCAGACGGACTGGAGGAGCCTACGAGCAGTACTTC; clone size: few; D gene: -; V gene: TRBV25-1; J gene: TRBJ2-7
CDR3 protein: CAIRKIAGDRTGELFF; CDR3 DNA: TGTGCCATCAGGAAAATAGCGGGAGATCGGACCGGGGAGCTGTTTTTT; clone size: few; D gene: TRBD2; V gene: TRBV10-3; J gene: TRBJ2-2
CDR3 protein: CATSRPGTGGGLETQYF; CDR3 DNA: TGTGCCACCAGCAGACCAGGGACAGGGGGCGGGTTAGAGACCCAGTACTTC; clone size: many; D gene: TRBD1; V gene: TRBV15; J gene: TRBJ2-5
CDR3 protein: CASSLPPGTAFSYEQYF; CDR3 DNA: TGTGCCAGCAGCTTACCACCCGGGACAGCTTTTTCCTACGAGCAGTACTTC; clone size: once; D gene: TRBD1; V gene: TRBV7-3; J gene: TRBJ2-7
CDR3 protein: CAISMIGESTEAFF; CDR3 DNA: TGTGCCATCAGTATGATTGGGGAAAGCACTGAAGCTTTCTTT; clone size: -; D gene: -; V gene: TRBV10-3; J gene: TRBJ1-1
CDR3 protein: CASMRKTGGYSPLHF; CDR3 DNA: TGTGCCAGCATGCGGAAGACAGGGGGCTATTCACCCCTCCACTTT; clone size: once; D gene: TRBD1; V gene: TRBV6-5; J gene: TRBJ1-6
CDR3 protein: CASSLAVGGPQETQYF; CDR3 DNA: TGTGCCAGCAGCTTAGCGGTCGGCGGCCCCCAAGAGACCCAGTACTTC; clone size: -; D gene: -; V gene: TRBV7-2; J gene: TRBJ2-5
CDR3 protein: CSARGAGTGSNQPQHF; CDR3 DNA: TGCAGTGCTAGAGGCGCTGGGACAGGGAGCAATCAGCCCCAGCATTTT; clone size: many; D gene: TRBD1; V gene: TRBV20-1; J gene: TRBJ1-5
CDR3 protein: CASSELEDTEAFF; CDR3 DNA: TGTGCCAGCAGTGAACTAGAGGACACTGAAGCTTTCTTT; clone size: few; D gene: -; V gene: TRBV2; J gene: TRBJ1-1
CDR3 protein: CASSNTRWTQYF; CDR3 DNA: TGTGCCAGTAGTAACACCCGTTGGACCCAGTACTTC; clone size: -; D gene: -; V gene: TRBV19; J gene: TRBJ2-5
CDR3 protein: CSAVDVSNQPQHF; CDR3 DNA: TGCAGTGCCGTAGATGTCAGCAATCAGCCCCAGCATTTT; clone size: many; D gene: -; V gene: TRBV20-1; J gene: TRBJ1-5